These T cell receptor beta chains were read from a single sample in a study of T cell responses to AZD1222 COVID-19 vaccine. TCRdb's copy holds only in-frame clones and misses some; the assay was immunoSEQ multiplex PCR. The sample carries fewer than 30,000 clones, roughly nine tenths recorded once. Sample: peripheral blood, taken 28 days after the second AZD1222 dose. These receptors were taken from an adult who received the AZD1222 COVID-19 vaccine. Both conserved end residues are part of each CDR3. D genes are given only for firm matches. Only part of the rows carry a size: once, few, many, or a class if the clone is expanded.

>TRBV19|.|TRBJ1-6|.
TGTGCCAGTAGTCTCCTCGTTGGGGGCGTCGGCTCACCCCTCCACTTT
CASSLLVGGVGSPLHF
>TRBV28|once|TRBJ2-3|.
TGTGCCAGCAGGCGGGCAGGGGACACAGATACGCAGTATTTT
CASRRAGDTDTQYF
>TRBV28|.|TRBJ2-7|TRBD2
TGTGCCAGCAGTTTAGGCGGGAGGAGCTCCTACGAGCAGTACTTC
CASSLGGRSSYEQYF
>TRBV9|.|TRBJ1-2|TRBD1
TGTGCCAGCAGCGTAGGGACAGGGGGCGGGTATGGCTACACCTTC
CASSVGTGGGYGYTF
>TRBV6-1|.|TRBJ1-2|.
TGTGCCAGCAGTGAATATTCCCAGGTTATCTATGGCTACACCTTC
CASSEYSQVIYGYTF
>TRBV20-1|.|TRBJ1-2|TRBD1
TGCAGTGCTATACGGACAGGGGGCTACACCTTC
CSAIRTGGYTF
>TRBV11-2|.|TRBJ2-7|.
TGTGCCAGCAGCTTAGGGACAGCCGCCGCGGGGGAGCAGTACTTC
CASSLGTAAAGEQYF
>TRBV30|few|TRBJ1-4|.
TGTGCCTGGAGTGTTCCCAGAGTTAATGAAAAACTGTTTTTT
CAWSVPRVNEKLFF
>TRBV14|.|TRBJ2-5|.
TGTGCCAGCAGCCAAATTGGGGCTGGAGGGGAGACCCAGTACTTC
CASSQIGAGGETQYF
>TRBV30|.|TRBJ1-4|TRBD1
TGTGCCTGGGGCCTCGGGACAGGGAATGAAAAACTGTTTTTT
CAWGLGTGNEKLFF
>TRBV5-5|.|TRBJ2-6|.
TGTGCCAGCAGCTTGGCTTTTGACAGAGGGGATTGGGGGGCCAACGTCCTGACTTTC
CASSLAFDRGDWGANVLTF
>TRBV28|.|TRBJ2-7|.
TGTGCCAGCAGCGCACAGGGAGAGGGGGTCTACGAGCAGTACTTC
CASSAQGEGVYEQYF
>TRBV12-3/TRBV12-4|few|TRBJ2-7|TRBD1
TGTGCCAGCAGTTTGACAGGGGGGGAGCAGTACTTC
CASSLTGGEQYF
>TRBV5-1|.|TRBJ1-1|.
TGCGCCAGCAGCTATGAGGGGATGAACACTGAAGCTTTCTTT
CASSYEGMNTEAFF
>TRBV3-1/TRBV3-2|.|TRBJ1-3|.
TGTGCCAGCAGCCGAAGAGGGGATTATGGAAACACCATATATTTT
CASSRRGDYGNTIYF
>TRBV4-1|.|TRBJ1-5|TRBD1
TGCGCCAGCAGCCAGACCCTAGGGACAGGGGGTAATCAGCCCCAGCATTTT
CASSQTLGTGGNQPQHF
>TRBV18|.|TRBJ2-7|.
TGTGCCAGCTCACCAAGAGCGGACAGTGGTTTAGCGCAGTACTTC
CASSPRADSGLAQYF
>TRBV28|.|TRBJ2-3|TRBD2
TGTGCCAGCAGGAGACGAGGGACTAGCGGCCTCAAAGTGGAGGCGCAGTATTTT
CASRRRGTSGLKVEAQYF
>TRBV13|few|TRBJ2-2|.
TGTGCCAGCAGATTACAGGGGGTTCTAGCGGGTATAAACACCGGGGAGCTGTTTTTT
CASRLQGVLAGINTGELFF